The 13 T cell receptor beta chains presented below share a single source sample, sequenced in a study of esophageal squamous cell carcinoma tumors. After a first PCR with P20EA plus a TCR alpha or TCR beta constant-region primer, a nested PCR used CA2 or CB2. TCR genes were amplified by unbiased adaptor ligation RT-PCR, with reverse transcription primed by a polyT18-containing BSL-18E primer. TCRdb called the 5' RACE reads again in MiXCR, with one record for every CDR3 protein. This sample has roughly 5,000 distinct CDR3 sequences, with less than 25% found just once. Sample: tumor tissue. These TCRs come from a man between 45 and 79 years old with esophageal squamous cell carcinoma.

To note about this clonotype: Sequence at one end of the junction differs from germline and may be a read error. The V and J genes are TRBV4-1 and TRBJ1-2; perhaps TRBD1 as D (6 bases). In germline, CDR1 is MGHRA, CDR2 YSYEKL. CDR3 size: 15 residues. This CDR3 reads CASSEHGGADYGDTF. Written as DNA, the CDR3 is TGCGCCAGCAGCGAACACGGGGGCGCGGACTATGGCGACACCTTC.

This clonotype was seen more than once but under ten times. CDR3 sequence: CASSPLSGISYEQYF. The CDR3 DNA sequence: TGTGCCAGCTCACCACTCAGCGGGATCAGTTACGAGCAGTACTTC. The chain couples TRBV18 to TRBJ2-7, with TRBD2 matching over 7 bases. CDR1 KGHSH and CDR2 LQKENI come from the germline V gene. J was trimmed by 4 bases and V by 1 base; bases with no gene match: 7. This CDR3 contains 15 residues.

This clonotype counts as medium-sized. The chain carries TRBV6-6 and TRBJ2-7; D is possibly TRBD1 (5 bases). Trimming removed 6 bases from V and 2 bases from J, with 8 bases in between. CDR1 MNHNY and CDR2 SVGAGI come from the germline V gene (reference sequence). This CDR3 region has 12 residues. The CDR3 reads CASRQETYEQYF. In DNA, the CDR3 is TGTGCCAGCAGACAGGAAACCTACGAGCAGTACTTC.

The chain employs TRBV14 and TRBJ2-1, with TRBD1 matching over 9 bases. CDR1 and CDR2 from the germline V gene are SGHDN and FVKESK. Trimming removed 2 bases from V and 6 bases from J; junction bases left unmatched: 11. This CDR3 has 17 amino acids. The CDR3 coding sequence is TGTGCCAGCAGCCAACTGACCGGGACAGGGCCGGGCAATGAGCAGTTCTTC. Translation gives CASSQLTGTGPGNEQFF.

This rearrangement joins TRBV9 to TRBJ2-3, with D unresolved. V shed 3 bases and J shed 0 bases, with 14 bases lying between them. This CDR3 spans 16 amino acids. In germline, CDR1 is SGDLS, CDR2 YYNGEE. The CDR3 here is CASSALWTASTDTQYF. In nucleotides, the CDR3 is TGTGCCAGCAGCGCCCTCTGGACGGCTAGCACAGATACGCAGTATTTT. Together with reference TRBV9 and TRBJ2-3, the CDR3 gives the full variable domain: DSGVTQTPKHLITATGQRVTLRCSPRSGDLSVYWYQQSLDQGLQFLIQYYNGEERAKGNILERFSAQQFPDLHSELNLSSLELGDSALYFCASSALWTASTDTQYFGPGTRLTVL.

This clonotype was found a few times. Since a much larger clone is just one base distant, this may be a read error. The rearrangement uses TRBV6-2 or TRBV6-3 and TRBJ1-3; D gene uncertain. The CDR3 totals 14 residues. Looked up from germline, CDR1 is MNHEY and CDR2 is SVGEGT. CDR3 in DNA: TGTGCCAGCAGTTACTCGGCATCGGGAAACACCAGATATTTT. This codes for CASSYSASGNTRYF.

This clonotype is medium-sized. J is TRBJ2-7 and V is TRBV28; 8 bases agree with TRBD2. Looked up from germline, CDR1 is MDHEN and CDR2 is SYDVKM. The CDR3 covers 14 residues. V lost 3 bases and J lost 3; bases outside the gene matches: 4. The CDR3 nucleotides are TGTGCCAGCAGTTTTGGGGGACTAGTCTACGAGCAGTACTTC. It yields the protein CASSFGGLVYEQYF.

Within the sample, this clonotype is medium-sized. The genes are TRBV15 and TRBJ2-1; D not resolved. V lost 3 bases, J lost 7 bases, and 19 bases lay in between. CDR3 size: 16 residues. Germline loops: CDR1 LNHNV, CDR2 YYDKDF (reference sequence). The CDR3 DNA reads as TGTGCCACCAGCAGTCACGCGGCGGCCCCAGGAAATGAGCAGTTCTTC. Protein product: CATSSHAAAPGNEQFF.

This chain joins TRBV7-9 and TRBJ2-5; D unresolved. V shed 0 bases and J shed 4 bases, with 12 bases lying between them. The CDR3 consists of 15 residues. Germline V CDR1 and CDR2: SEHNR, FQNEAQ (reference sequence). Written as DNA, the CDR3 is TGTGCCAGCAGCTTAGCCGCCGGGTCTATAGAGACCCAGTACTTC. This gives the protein CASSLAAGSIETQYF.

A remark on this clonotype: This could be a read error, since a much larger clone is one nucleotide away. V is TRBV7-2 and J is TRBJ2-4, with 14 bases identical to TRBD2. This CDR3 has 16 amino acids. Looked up from germline, CDR1 is SGHTA and CDR2 is FQGNSA. In DNA form, the CDR3 reads TGTGGCAGCAGCGCCGGACTAGCGGGAGGAAGGGACATTCAGTACTTC. It specifies CGSSAGLAGGRDIQYF.

This clonotype was seen a single time. The rearrangement joins TRBV10-3 to TRBJ2-1; D is unclear. The CDR3 is made up of 14 amino acids. The germline gives CDR1 ENHRY, CDR2 SYGVKD. V lost 3 bases and J 6 bases, leaving 12 bases between the germline ends. As DNA, the CDR3 is TGTGCCATCAGTGAATTTCTAGTTCCCAATGAGCAGTTCTTC. Residues: CAISEFLVPNEQFF.

In regard to this clonotype: A clone one base away is much larger, so this may be a read error. The rearrangement links TRBV7-9 to TRBJ1-4; D call uncertain. With 0 bases removed from V and 5 bases from J, the gap between germline ends came to 7 bases. Per germline, CDR1 SEHNR and CDR2 FQNEAQ (reference sequence). The CDR3 totals 14 residues. CDR3 bases: TGTGCCAGCAGCTTAGCGGACCAGAATGAAAAACTGTTTTTT. Translated, it gives CASSLADQNEKLFF.

This clonotype was recorded at least ten times. This sequence joins TRBV5-1 and TRBJ2-2; D not certain. Germline CDR1 is SGHRS and CDR2 is YFSETQ. V was shortened by 4 bases and J by 1 base, with 11 bases between the two germline ends. This CDR3 is built from 15 residues. CDR3 in DNA: TGCGCCAGCAGCCTCGGACCTTTGAACACCGGGGAGCTGTTTTTT. As protein: CASSLGPLNTGELFF.